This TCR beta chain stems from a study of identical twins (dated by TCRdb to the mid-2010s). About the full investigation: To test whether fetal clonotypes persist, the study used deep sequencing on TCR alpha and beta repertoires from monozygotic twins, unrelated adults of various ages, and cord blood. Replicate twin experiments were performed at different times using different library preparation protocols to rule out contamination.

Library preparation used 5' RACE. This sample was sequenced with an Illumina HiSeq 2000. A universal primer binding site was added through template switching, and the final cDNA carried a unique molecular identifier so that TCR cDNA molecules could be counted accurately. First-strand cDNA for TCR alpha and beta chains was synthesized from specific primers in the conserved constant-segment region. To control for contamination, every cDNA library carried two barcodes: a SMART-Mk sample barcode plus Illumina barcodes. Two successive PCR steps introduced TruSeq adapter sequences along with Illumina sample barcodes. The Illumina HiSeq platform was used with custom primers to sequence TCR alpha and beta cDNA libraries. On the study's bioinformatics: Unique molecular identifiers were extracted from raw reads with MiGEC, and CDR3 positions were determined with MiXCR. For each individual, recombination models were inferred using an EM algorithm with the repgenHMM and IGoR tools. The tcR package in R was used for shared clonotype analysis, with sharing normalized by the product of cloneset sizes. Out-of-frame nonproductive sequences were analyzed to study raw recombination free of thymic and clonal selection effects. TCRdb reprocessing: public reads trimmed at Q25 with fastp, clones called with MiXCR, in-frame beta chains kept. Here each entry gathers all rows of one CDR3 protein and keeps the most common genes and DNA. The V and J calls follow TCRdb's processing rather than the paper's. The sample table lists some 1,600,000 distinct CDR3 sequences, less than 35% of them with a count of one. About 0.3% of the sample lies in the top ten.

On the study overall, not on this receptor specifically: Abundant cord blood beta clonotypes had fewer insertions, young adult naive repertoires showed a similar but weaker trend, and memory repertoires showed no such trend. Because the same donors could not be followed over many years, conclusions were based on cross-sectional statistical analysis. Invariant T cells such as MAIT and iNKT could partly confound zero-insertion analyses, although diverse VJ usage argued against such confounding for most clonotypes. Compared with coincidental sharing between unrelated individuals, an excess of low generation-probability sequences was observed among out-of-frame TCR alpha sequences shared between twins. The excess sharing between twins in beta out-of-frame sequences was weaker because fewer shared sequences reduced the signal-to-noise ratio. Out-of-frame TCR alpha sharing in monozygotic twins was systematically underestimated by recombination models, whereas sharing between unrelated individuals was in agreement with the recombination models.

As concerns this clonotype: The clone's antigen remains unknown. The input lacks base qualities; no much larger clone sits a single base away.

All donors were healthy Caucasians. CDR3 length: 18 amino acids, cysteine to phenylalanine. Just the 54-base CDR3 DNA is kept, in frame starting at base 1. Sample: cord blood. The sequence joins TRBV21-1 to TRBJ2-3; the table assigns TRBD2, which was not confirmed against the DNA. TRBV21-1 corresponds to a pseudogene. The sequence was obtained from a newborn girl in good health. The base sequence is TGTGCCAGCAGCAAACCTCGGCGGCAGCGGGGGAACACAGATACGCAGTATTTT. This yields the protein CASSKPRRQRGNTDTQYF.